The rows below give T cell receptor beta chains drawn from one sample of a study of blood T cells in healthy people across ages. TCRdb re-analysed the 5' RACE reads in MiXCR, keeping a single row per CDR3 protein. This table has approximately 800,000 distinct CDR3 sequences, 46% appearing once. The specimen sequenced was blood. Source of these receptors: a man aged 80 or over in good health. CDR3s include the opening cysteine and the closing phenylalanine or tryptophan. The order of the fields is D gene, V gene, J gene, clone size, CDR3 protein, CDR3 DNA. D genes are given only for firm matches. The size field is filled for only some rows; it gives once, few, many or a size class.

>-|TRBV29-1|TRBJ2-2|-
CSVVWGLTNTGELFF
TGCAGCGTCGTCTGGGGGCTTACGAACACCGGGGAGCTGTTTTTT
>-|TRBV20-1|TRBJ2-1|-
CSAIAPSGYNEQFF
TGCAGTGCTATAGCCCCCTCTGGCTACAATGAGCAGTTCTTC
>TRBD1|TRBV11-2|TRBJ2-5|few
CASSAFRDRGQETQYF
TGTGCCAGCAGCGCATTCCGGGACAGGGGTCAAGAGACCCAGTACTTC
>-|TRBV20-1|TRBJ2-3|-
CSARAGGFTDTQYF
TGCAGTGCTAGAGCTGGGGGGTTTACAGATACGCAGTATTTT
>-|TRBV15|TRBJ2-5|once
CATSRVAAPLFQETQYF
TGTGCCACCAGCAGAGTGGCAGCACCTTTATTCCAAGAGACCCAGTACTTC
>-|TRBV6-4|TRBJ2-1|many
CASSDSGNEQFF
TGTGCCAGCAGTGACTCTGGTAATGAGCAGTTCTTC
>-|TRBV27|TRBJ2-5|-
CASSFSTPGVWGTQETQYF
TGTGCCAGCAGTTTTTCCACCCCAGGGGTGTGGGGGACCCAAGAGACCCAGTACTTC
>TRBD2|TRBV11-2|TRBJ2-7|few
CASSGTTGEQYF
TGTGCCAGCAGCGGGACTACTGGCGAGCAGTACTTC
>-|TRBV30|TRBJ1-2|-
CAWRPKETGEKDYGYTF
TGTGCCTGGAGACCTAAAGAAACAGGAGAAAAGGACTATGGCTACACCTTC
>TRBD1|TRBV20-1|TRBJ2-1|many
CSASRDRVKNEQFF
TGCAGTGCTAGCCGGGACAGGGTAAAAAATGAGCAGTTCTTC
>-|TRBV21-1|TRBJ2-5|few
CASSKKGLDQETQYF
TGTGCCAGCAGCAAAAAAGGTCTAGACCAAGAGACCCAGTACTTC
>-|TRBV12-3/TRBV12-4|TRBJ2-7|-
CASSPPPGLSYEQYF
TGTGCCAGCAGTCCCCCCCCAGGACTCTCCTACGAGCAGTACTTC
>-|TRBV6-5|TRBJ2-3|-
CASSYGSPPAGDTQYF
TGTGCCAGCAGTTACGGTAGCCCCCCAGCGGGAGATACGCAGTATTTT
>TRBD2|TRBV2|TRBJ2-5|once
CASSGTSAEETQYF
TGTGCCAGCAGTGGGACTAGCGCCGAAGAGACCCAGTACTTC
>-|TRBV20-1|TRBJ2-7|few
CSARVGQDEQYF
TGCAGTGCTAGAGTGGGTCAGGACGAGCAGTACTTC
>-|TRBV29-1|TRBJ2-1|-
CSVAEETQFF
TGCAGCGTTGCCGAGGAGACCCAGTTCTTC
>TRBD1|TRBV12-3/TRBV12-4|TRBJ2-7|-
CASSLPIQGAGQYF
TGTGCCAGCAGTCTACCCATCCAGGGGGCCGGGCAGTACTTC
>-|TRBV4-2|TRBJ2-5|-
CASSQDHGSQETQYF
TGTGCCAGCAGCCAAGATCACGGTAGCCAAGAGACCCAGTACTTC
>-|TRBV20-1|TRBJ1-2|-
CSASPTAYGYTF
TGCAGTGCTAGCCCGACAGCCTATGGCTACACCTTC
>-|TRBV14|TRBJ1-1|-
CASSHPDMYEAFF
TGTGCCAGCAGCCACCCCGACATGTATGAAGCTTTCTTT
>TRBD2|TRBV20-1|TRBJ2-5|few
CSATIAGERDSGETQYF
TGCAGTGCTACAATAGCGGGAGAAAGGGATTCAGGAGAGACCCAGTACTTC
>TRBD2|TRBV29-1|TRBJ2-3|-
CSVDQAGGRGVDTQYF
TGCAGCGTTGATCAAGCGGGAGGAAGGGGTGTGGATACGCAGTATTTT
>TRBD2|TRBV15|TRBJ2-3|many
CATSRALAGGTTDTQYF
TGTGCCACCAGCAGAGCACTAGCGGGGGGGACGACAGATACGCAGTATTTT
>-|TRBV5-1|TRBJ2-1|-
CASSLALEAVVGEQFF
TGCGCCAGCAGCTTGGCCTTAGAGGCGGTGGTCGGTGAGCAGTTCTTC
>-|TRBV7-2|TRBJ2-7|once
CASSAFIGTNSYKQYF
TGTGCCAGCAGCGCCTTTATCGGGACGAACTCCTACAAGCAGTACTTC